This TCR beta chain was recovered during a study of Ad26.COV2.S vaccination and SARS-CoV-2 variants. Regarding the study as a whole: Once vaccination had occurred, spike-specific CD8+ and CD4+ T cell responses reportedly showed substantial breadth. In TCR breadth and depth analyses, total T cell responses may have been underestimated. Those who received the vaccine showed greater spike-specific TCR breadth than those given placebo.

Measured with immunoSEQ multiplex PCR; TCRdb has only the in-frame clones, and not every one. The sample has more than 300,000 clones; approximately 86% are singletons. In regard to this clone: Its antigen is as yet unknown.

Documented treatment: about 20 received Ad26.COV2.S at low or high dose, single or two shots; about 5 received placebo; per-sample allocation not given. Samples came from day 63 after the first vaccine or placebo injection. Donation was by an adult aged 18-55 years who was in Boston. V dropped 6 bases and J dropped 1; count of bases not matched to a gene: 6. Germline CDR1 is KGHSH and CDR2 is LQKENI. The CDR3 runs to 16 residues. The material was peripheral blood, obtained in a trial of Ad26.COV2.S vaccine versus placebo. The chain carries TRBV18 and TRBJ2-2, with TRBD2 matching 9 bases. The sequence was obtained from a person between 18 and 59 years old who received the Ad26.COV2.S COVID-19 vaccine or a placebo. As DNA, the CDR3 is TGTGCCAGCTCGCCTCAACTAGCGGGGAACACCGGGGAGCTGTTTTTT. Translated, it gives CASSPQLAGNTGELFF.